This TCR beta chain was retrieved from a study of T cells in women clearing cervical HPV infection. About this clone: The CDR3 end lies 3 residues beyond the end of the read and is filled in from the germline J gene. This specimen includes other DNA sequences encoding the same CDR3.

The assay was immunoSEQ multiplex PCR, and TCRdb's table has in-frame clones only and misses some. This sample's table has about 25,000 clones. The CDR3 sequence is 14 residues long. Germline assignment: CDR1 SNHLY and CDR2 FYNNEI. V lost 6 bases and J lost 6; bases outside the gene matches: 7. This TCR came from a woman aged 18-70 years with a cervical HPV16 infection that either progressed to CIN3+ or cleared (not recorded which). The source material was blood buffy coat. The gene calls are TRBV2 and TRBJ1-5; 8 nucleotides line up with TRBD1. Incomplete CDR3 DNA: TGTGCCAGCAGGTACACGGGGACAGGTCAGCCC. Translated, it gives CASRYTGTGQP. The whole CDR3 protein is CASRYTGTGQPQHF.